Each of the 13 T cell receptor beta chains below was sequenced from the same sample in a study of T cell repertoires in cytomegalovirus infection. The antigens for these receptors are not known. TCRdb reanalysed the reads using MiXCR and keeps one entry per CDR3 protein. The sample records about 830,000 distinct CDR3 sequences, approximately 30% being singletons. The sample here was cultured CD8+ T cells from PBMCs, taken from culture after CMV antigen stimulation. The receptors were gathered from a human donor in good health (CMV status not recorded). Some clones in this sample may be carry-over from other donors' samples.

This clonotype was picked up a small number of times. The chain carries TRBV7-9 and TRBJ2-7, with TRBD2 as a possible D gene (6 bases). The germline V and J ends were trimmed by 1 base and 7 bases, with 8 bases remaining between them. The CDR3 sequence is 12 residues long. In germline, CDR1 is SEHNR, CDR2 FQNEAQ (reference sequence). In nucleotides, the CDR3 is TGTGCCAGCAGCTTAGGTAGCGGAGAGCAGTACTTC. Its translation is CASSLGSGEQYF.

The chain combines TRBV6-2 or TRBV6-3 with TRBJ2-7; TRBD2 matches at 7 bases. V shed 6 bases and J 7 bases; nucleotides not matched to a gene: 15. The germline V gene encodes CDR1 MNHEY and CDR2 SVGEGT. The CDR3 is 15 amino acids. This chain's CDR3 is CASSSGGNLLNEQYV. CDR3 nucleotide sequence: TGTGCCAGCAGCTCCGGGGGGAACCTACTCAATGAGCAGTACGTC.

The genes are TRBV27 and TRBJ1-1; D not resolved. V dropped 2 bases and J dropped 3 bases, with 10 bases sitting between them. Germline lookup yields CDR1 MNHEY and CDR2 SMNVEV (reference sequence). The CDR3 is 14 amino acids. The CDR3 bases are TGTGCCAGCAGTTTAGTCCCACTGCACACTGAAGCTTTCTTT. Translating it yields CASSLVPLHTEAFF.

This clonotype was found many times. This sequence joins TRBV7-6 and TRBJ1-2; possible D gene TRBD1, 5 bases. Germline V gene data show CDR1 as SGHVS and CDR2 as FNYEAQ. The ends were cut back, 2 bases at V and 6 bases at J, with 16 bases in the middle. This CDR3 spans 15 amino acids. In nucleotides, the CDR3 is TGTGCCAGCAGCTTATCTGACAGCTGGGGTGATGGCTACACCTTC. Protein: CASSLSDSWGDGYTF.

This clonotype was seen at least ten times. This chain connects TRBV6-5 to TRBJ1-2, with a possible D match to TRBD1 (5 bases). Germline loops: CDR1 MNHEY, CDR2 SVGAGI. Trimming took 4 bases from V and 6 from J, leaving 21 bases between them. CDR3 length equals 16 residues. The DNA for the CDR3 is TGTGCCAGCAGTTCCTCCAGTATGACCAGGGTCGATGGCTACACCTTC. Translation gives CASSSSSMTRVDGYTF.

This clonotype was seen only a few times. The V gene is TRBV15, the J gene TRBJ1-1; 7 nucleotides agree with TRBD1. This CDR3 is 13 amino acids long. V shed 1 base, J shed 7 bases, and the junction held 3 bases outside the gene matches. Germline V gene data show CDR1 as LNHNV and CDR2 as YYDKDF (reference sequence). For the CDR3, the DNA is TGTGCCACCAGCAGAGTTCAGGGGGTTGAAGCTTTCTTT. It encodes CATSRVQGVEAFF.

The chain employs TRBV27 and TRBJ2-1, with D maybe TRBD2 (6 bases). CDR1 MNHEY and CDR2 SMNVEV come from the germline V gene (reference sequence). This CDR3 comprises 14 residues. V dropped 3 bases and J dropped 4 bases, with 10 bases sitting between them. CDR3 DNA sequence: TGTGCCAGCAGTTTCGGACTACCTTACAATGAGCAGTTCTTC. It codes for CASSFGLPYNEQFF.

This chain connects TRBV27 to TRBJ2-7; a possible D gene is TRBD2 (6 bases). The V and J ends lost 3 bases and 1 base respectively, with 10 bases between them. The CDR3 has 14 amino acids. Germline V gene data show CDR1 as MNHEY and CDR2 as SMNVEV (reference sequence). CDR3 protein: CASSFGLPSYEQYF. For the CDR3, the DNA is TGTGCCAGCAGTTTTGGACTACCTTCCTACGAGCAGTACTTC.

V is TRBV10-3 and J is TRBJ1-1; D perhaps matches TRBD1 (5 bases). The CDR3 loop spans 17 amino acids. Germline assignment: CDR1 ENHRY and CDR2 SYGVKD. V shed 1 base and J shed 0 bases, with 15 bases lying between them. CDR3 sequence: CAISEFPGAGMNTEAFF. CDR3 DNA sequence: TGTGCCATCAGTGAGTTCCCCGGGGCGGGGATGAACACTGAAGCTTTCTTT.

In its sample, this clonotype was seen many times. This chain links TRBV6-1 with TRBJ2-1; unclear D gene. The ends were cut back, 6 bases at V and 7 bases at J, with 10 bases in the middle. The CDR3 consists of 12 residues. The germline gives CDR1 MNHNS, CDR2 SASEGT. CDR3 DNA sequence: TGTGCCAGCAGCATGGGGAATAATGAGCAGTTCTTC. Protein product: CASSMGNNEQFF.

The table lists this clonotype with many counts. This chain joins TRBV7-6 and TRBJ2-5; no clear D. Per germline, CDR1 SGHVS and CDR2 FNYEAQ. Between the trimmed V and J ends, which lost 5 bases and 1 base, there was a span of 11 bases. The CDR3 length is 14 residues. In nucleotides, the CDR3 is TGTGCCAGCAGCCGCCCGTTGCCCCAAGAGACCCAGTACTTC. Its protein product is CASSRPLPQETQYF.

This clonotype was seen only a few times. This chain joins TRBV9 and TRBJ2-3; 14 bases are a match to TRBD2. Germline loops: CDR1 SGDLS, CDR2 YYNGEE. The V segment lost 0 bases and the J segment 6 bases; nucleotides outside the gene matches: 9. CDR3 length: 18 amino acids. The CDR3 sequence is CASSVASTSGGAGDTQYF. In nucleotides, the CDR3 is TGTGCCAGCAGCGTAGCTTCGACTAGCGGGGGGGCAGGTGATACGCAGTATTTT.

This clonotype has more than one count but fewer than ten. Here the CDR3 reads CASSPGSLEGYTQYF. CDR3 bases: TGTGCCAGCTCACCAGGGTCGCTAGAGGGATATACGCAGTATTTT. The chain joins TRBV18 to TRBJ2-3, with D tentatively TRBD2 (5 bases). The length of the CDR3 is 15 residues. V shed 2 bases and J shed 7 bases, with 16 bases lying between them. Germline CDR1 reads KGHSH; CDR2 reads LQKENI.